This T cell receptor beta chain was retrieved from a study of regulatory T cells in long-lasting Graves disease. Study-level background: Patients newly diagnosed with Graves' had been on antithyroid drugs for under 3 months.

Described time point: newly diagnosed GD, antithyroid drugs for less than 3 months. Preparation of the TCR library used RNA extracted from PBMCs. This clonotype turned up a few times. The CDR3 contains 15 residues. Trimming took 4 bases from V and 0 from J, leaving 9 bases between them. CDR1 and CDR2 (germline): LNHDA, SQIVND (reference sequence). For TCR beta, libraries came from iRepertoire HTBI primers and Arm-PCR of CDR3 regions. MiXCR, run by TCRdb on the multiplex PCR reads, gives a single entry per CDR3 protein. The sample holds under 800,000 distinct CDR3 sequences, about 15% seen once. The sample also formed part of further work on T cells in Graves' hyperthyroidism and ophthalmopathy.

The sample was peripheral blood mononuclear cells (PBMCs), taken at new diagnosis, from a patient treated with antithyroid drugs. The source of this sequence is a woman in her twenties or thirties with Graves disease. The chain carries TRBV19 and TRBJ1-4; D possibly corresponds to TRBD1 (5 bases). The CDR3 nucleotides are TGTGCCAGTAGTACGGGGGATGCAACTAATGAAAAACTGTTTTTT. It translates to CASSTGDATNEKLFF.